The clone carrying this T cell receptor (beta chain) came up a few times. Its antigen is not known. The CDR3 sequence is 16 residues long. PCR amplification relied on 60 Vbeta primers (plus 13 Jbeta primers). Here immunoSEQ multiplex PCR was the method, and the copy in TCRdb shows in-frame clones only, minus some. This sample yields 180,000 or so clones, of which 77% are seen a single time; 3.5% to 4.5% belongs to the top ten. The sample belongs to a study of cytomegalovirus exposure and HLA in healthy donors. In the study overall: Previous work identified 95 million to 140 million unique TCR beta sequences from approximately 190 million T cells.

General study points: 164 TCR beta chains were listed as cytomegalovirus-associated. When a later analysis compared HLA-associated TCR beta chains with equally common others, the HLA-associated chains turned out to be more clonally expanded and to have lower generation probabilities.

The V and J genes are TRBV21-1 and TRBJ2-7; no DNA check was done on the table's D call, TRBD2. TRBV21-1 is a listed pseudogene. The TCR was taken from a woman aged 55-70 years in good health and CMV-seropositive. The sequenced sample consisted of PBMCs. The CDR3 coding sequence is TGTGCCAGCAGCAAAGCGGGGATAGCGGGATCCTACGAGCAGTACTTC. Protein: CASSKAGIAGSYEQYF.